The rows below give T cell receptor beta chains drawn from one sample of a study of T cells in tuberculosis. Clones were sequenced by immunoSEQ multiplex PCR, and TCRdb holds only the in-frame ones, with some missing. Of approximately 59,000 clones listed, 88% are singletons. Sequencing was done on a sample of CD1b-GMM tetramer-negative cells sorted from PBMCs. The receptors stem from an adult woman with latent tuberculosis. Each CDR3 is given with its conserved first and last residue. D genes are given only for firm matches. Not all rows give a size; the values are once, few, many and, for expanded clones, a class.

>NA|TRBJ2-1|TRBV19|NA|12
CASSFSPNEQFF
TGTGCCAGTAGTTTCTCTCCTAATGAGCAGTTCTTC
>NA|TRBJ2-3|TRBV6-5|NA|12
CASGDSTDTQYF
TGTGCCAGCGGGGACTCCACAGATACGCAGTATTTT
>NA|TRBJ1-2|TRBV11-1|NA|15
CASSLDGTILIGYTF
TGTGCCAGCAGCCTTGATGGGACAATACTTATCGGCTACACCTTC
>NA|TRBJ1-6|TRBV15|NA|14
CATSGRDTNSPLHF
TGTGCCACCAGCGGACGGGACACCAATTCACCCCTCCACTTT
>NA|TRBJ2-2|TRBV5-1|NA|14
CASSGDYHTGELFF
TGCGCCAGCAGCGGTGACTATCACACCGGGGAGCTGTTTTTT
>NA|TRBJ1-1|TRBV4-3|NA|15
CASSLKPGLNTEAFF
TGCGCCAGCAGCCTCAAACCAGGATTGAACACTGAAGCTTTCTTT
>NA|TRBJ1-1|TRBV19|NA|10
CASIGNAAFF
TGTGCCAGTATCGGGAATGCGGCTTTCTTT
>TRBD2|TRBJ2-3|TRBV28|NA|15
CASSPSGMSTDTQYF
TGTGCCAGCAGTCCAAGCGGGATGAGCACAGATACGCAGTATTTT
>NA|TRBJ1-4|TRBV19|NA|14
CASSKRGGDEKLFF
TGTGCCAGTAGTAAGAGGGGAGGGGACGAAAAACTGTTTTTT
>NA|TRBJ1-2|TRBV15|NA|14
CATSREAGSYGYTF
TGTGCCACCAGCAGAGAGGCTGGCAGCTATGGCTACACCTTC
>NA|TRBJ1-1|TRBV7-9|NA|15
CASSLAAGASTEAFF
TGTGCCAGCAGCTTAGCAGCCGGCGCTAGCACTGAAGCTTTCTTT
>NA|TRBJ2-1|TRBV30|NA|14
CAWQGRSPSMEQFF
TGTGCCTGGCAGGGGCGCTCGCCCTCTATGGAGCAGTTCTTC
>NA|TRBJ1-2|TRBV7-9|NA|13
CASSRMGGPQATF
TGTGCCAGCAGCCGAATGGGGGGGCCTCAAGCCACCTTC
>NA|TRBJ2-5|TRBV5-1|NA|12
CASSFRQETQYF
TGCGCCAGCAGCTTCCGGCAAGAGACCCAGTACTTC
>NA|TRBJ2-3|TRBV11-3|NA|15
CASSSSGVSTDTQYF
TGTGCCAGCAGCTCCTCCGGAGTTAGCACAGATACGCAGTATTTT
>TRBD2|TRBJ2-1|TRBV2|few|16
CASSDLAGGRYNEQFF
TGTGCCAGCAGTGATTTAGCGGGGGGGCGGTACAATGAGCAGTTCTTC
>NA|TRBJ2-6|TRBV4-3|once|17
CASSQGGQVGGANVLTF
TGCGCCAGCAGCCAGGGCGGGCAGGTTGGTGGGGCCAACGTCCTGACTTTC
>TRBD2|TRBJ2-7|TRBV25-1|NA|15
CASSPWVAGDYEQYF
TGTGCCAGCTCCCCTTGGGTAGCGGGAGACTACGAGCAGTACTTC
>NA|TRBJ1-2|TRBV12-5|NA|13
CASGLQGSSGYTF
TGTGCTAGTGGTTTACAGGGTTCTAGCGGCTACACCTTC
>NA|TRBJ2-1|TRBV19|NA|12
CASTAGADEQFF
TGTGCTTCGACCGCGGGGGCCGATGAGCAGTTCTTC
>NA|TRBJ1-2|TRBV4-3|NA|13
CASSQDTDTGYTF
TGCGCCAGCAGCCAAGATACGGACACTGGCTACACCTTC
>NA|TRBJ2-1|TRBV9|NA|14
CASSVAAGYNEQFF
TGTGCCAGCAGCGTAGCTGCGGGATACAATGAGCAGTTCTTC
>NA|TRBJ1-4|TRBV5-6|NA|13
CASSLRGSEKLFF
TGTGCCAGCAGCTTGAGGGGTAGTGAAAAACTGTTTTTT
>NA|TRBJ2-4|TRBV7-9|NA|18
CASSPHPSGGSAKNIQYF
TGTGCCAGCAGCCCCCACCCATCCGGGGGTTCAGCCAAAAACATTCAGTACTTC
>TRBD2|TRBJ2-1|TRBV5-6|NA|16
CASSLKAGGPHNEQFF
TGTGCCAGCAGCTTGAAGGCGGGGGGGCCTCACAATGAGCAGTTCTTC
>NA|TRBJ2-7|TRBV7-6|NA|14
CASSSSQGSYEQYF
TGTGCCAGCAGCTCCTCACAGGGTAGCTACGAGCAGTACTTC
>TRBD2|TRBJ2-7|TRBV4-3|NA|15
CASSQRRGGSYEQYF
TGCGCCAGCAGCCAAAGACGGGGGGGGTCCTACGAGCAGTACTTC
>TRBD2|TRBJ2-1|TRBV5-1|NA|13
CAGHSGLYNEQFF
TGCGCCGGACATTCGGGACTATACAATGAGCAGTTCTTC
>NA|TRBJ2-1|TRBV19|once|14
CASSLGAAYNEQFF
TGTGCCAGTAGTCTGGGGGCGGCCTACAATGAGCAGTTCTTC
>TRBD2|TRBJ2-3|TRBV9|NA|16
CASSVGLAGITDTQYF
TGTGCCAGCAGCGTGGGACTAGCGGGGATCACAGATACGCAGTATTTT
>NA|TRBJ1-2|TRBV6-5|NA|13
CASSLTDNYGYTF
TGTGCCAGCAGTTTAACAGATAACTATGGCTACACCTTC
>NA|TRBJ2-7|TRBV4-1|medium-sized|14
CASSQGPSTDEQYF
TGCGCCAGCAGCCAAGGCCCTAGCACGGACGAGCAGTACTTC
>TRBD2|TRBJ2-5|TRBV4-1|NA|18
CASSQDGLAGGRQETQYF
TGCGCCAGCAGCCAAGATGGACTAGCGGGGGGGCGGCAAGAGACCCAGTACTTC
>NA|TRBJ2-7|TRBV28|NA|11
CASSLSDEQYF
TGTGCCAGCAGTTTATCGGACGAGCAGTACTTC
>TRBD1|TRBJ2-3|TRBV7-3|NA|17
CASSLNSGTGFTDTQYF
TGTGCCAGCAGCTTAAATTCCGGGACAGGGTTCACAGATACGCAGTATTTT
>TRBD2|TRBJ2-1|TRBV7-3|NA|17
CASSFSGLAGSYNEQFF
TGTGCCAGCAGCTTTAGCGGTCTAGCGGGTTCCTACAATGAGCAGTTCTTC
>NA|TRBJ1-2|TRBV30|NA|13
CAWNWDTKGGYTF
TGTGCCTGGAACTGGGACACCAAGGGAGGCTACACCTTC
>TRBD1|TRBJ1-1|TRBV12-5|NA|12
CASGTGGTEAFF
TGTGCTAGTGGTACAGGGGGCACTGAAGCTTTCTTT
>TRBD1|TRBJ1-1|TRBV11-2|NA|17
CASSLDPRGPEWTEAFF
TGTGCCAGCAGCTTAGATCCGAGGGGGCCGGAGTGGACTGAAGCTTTCTTT
>NA|TRBJ2-7|TRBV7-9|once|15
CASSLGHRSYYEQYF
TGTGCCAGCAGCTTAGGTCACAGGAGCTATTACGAGCAGTACTTC
>TRBD2|TRBJ2-3|TRBV5-6|NA|15
CASSRPGLARDTQYF
TGTGCCAGCAGCCGTCCGGGACTAGCGAGGGATACGCAGTATTTT
>NA|TRBJ2-3|TRBV9|once|15
CASSVAGSGGDTQYF
TGTGCCAGCAGCGTAGCGGGGTCGGGCGGTGATACGCAGTATTTT
>TRBD1|TRBJ1-6|TRBV7-2|NA|14
CASSLEGGRSPLHF
TGTGCCAGCAGCTTAGAAGGGGGCCGTTCACCCCTCCACTTT
>TRBD1|TRBJ2-7|TRBV6-5|NA|13
CASSVQGAYEQYF
TGTGCCAGCAGTGTACAGGGGGCGTACGAGCAGTACTTC
>NA|TRBJ1-2|TRBV28|NA|15
CASSSNRVGYYGYTF
TGTGCCAGCAGTTCTAACAGGGTCGGATACTATGGCTACACCTTC
>NA|TRBJ1-5|TRBV27|NA|20
CARTGSFSDTRTLSNQPQHF
TGTGCCCGGACGGGTTCTTTTTCGGACACAAGGACCCTTAGCAATCAGCCCCAGCATTTT
>TRBD1|TRBJ2-7|TRBV9|NA|14
CASSPPGQPYEQYF
TGTGCCAGCAGCCCTCCGGGACAGCCGTACGAGCAGTACTTC
>NA|TRBJ2-2|TRBV7-2|NA|15
CASSSPHRFSGELFF
TGTGCCAGCAGCTCCCCGCACAGGTTTTCCGGGGAGCTGTTTTTT